This T cell receptor (beta chain) was retrieved from a study of cytomegalovirus exposure and HLA in healthy donors. Study in general: A prior analysis found 100 million to 140 million unique TCR beta sequences from 170 million or so T cells.

Healthy individuals who donated bone marrow served as the donors. The PCR ran on 60 Vbeta and 13 Jbeta primers. Assay used: immunoSEQ multiplex PCR; TCRdb lists only in-frame clones, some missing. The sample yields approximately 130,000 clones, roughly 70% seen once. This clone was observed a handful of times. Its antigen is still unknown. Trimming cost V 6 bases and J 7 bases, with 22 bases left between them. This CDR3 has 15 amino acids. From germline, CDR1 is MNHNS and CDR2 SASEGT. Points from the study as a whole: A later analysis showed TCR association rates differing by HLA locus, peaking at DRB1 and lowest at HLA-C.

The chain links TRBV6-1 to TRBJ2-7; tentatively, D is TRBD2 (6 bases). This sequence was found in a man in his forties or fifties in good health and CMV-seropositive. Sample: PBMCs. The CDR3 nucleotides read TGTGCCAGCAGGGAAACGGGACTCTCGACGGGAGAGCAGTACTTC. Encoded protein: CASRETGLSTGEQYF.